The source of this T cell receptor (beta chain) is a study of blood T cell repertoires in COVID-19. Assay used: immunoSEQ multiplex PCR; TCRdb lists only in-frame clones, some missing. The data hold around 120,000 clones, with 70% to 90% observed a single time. The CDR3 length is 13 residues. Unmatched junction bases numbered 0, after V lost 2 bases and J lost 8 bases. Germline CDR1 reads SGHTA; CDR2 reads FQGTGA. The clonotype comes from a woman in her forties or fifties with active or convalescent COVID-19. The sequenced material came from peripheral blood. The chain joins TRBV7-3 to TRBJ2-1; 10 bases align to TRBD2. CDR3 DNA: TGTGCCAGCAGCTTACTAGCGGGGGATGAGCAGTTCTTC. Translating gives CASSLLAGDEQFF.